This T cell receptor (beta chain) was sequenced during a study of T cells in localized non-small cell lung cancer (TCRdb year 2020). Regarding the study in general: T cell repertoires of 200 to 250 early-stage NSCLC patients were analyzed, with tumors being compared against uninvolved tumor-adjacent lungs. NSCLC patients had a mean age of roughly 64 years, and 129 were male and about a hundred female. All 240 or so NSCLC patients in the cohort were treatment-naive and had localized lung tumors that were resected.

Concerning this clone itself: The antigen it recognizes is unknown. The sample holds no much larger clone one base away, and base qualities are not on file.

TCR beta CDR3 regions were sequenced from DNA using the immunoSEQ Assay. The published analysis was carried out like this. T cell density was computed as TCR beta template counts normalized to usable DNA estimated by amplifying housekeeping genes. Using the preseqR package, richness was estimated by extrapolating to 120,000 templates for tissue samples and 400,000 templates for PBMC samples. Clonality was defined as one minus Pielou's evenness. Tissue-enriched TCRs were identified through differential abundance testing performed on productive amino-acid clonotypes, with a minimum total count of 5 and an alpha of 0.1. The Jaccard Index and the Morisita Overlap Index were used to measure repertoire overlap between compartments. TCR beta CDR3s were clustered by GLIPH together with public tetramer-defined viral CDR3s, and at least three viral sequences plus V-gene enrichment were required for viral motifs. TCRdb's version of the immuneACCESS table is confined to in-frame rearrangements and falls short of the full clone set. An unresolved V gene accounts for under half of the shortfall where checked; the remainder is of unknown origin. V and J calls and clone size follow that table, whereas D and trimming were derived from the DNA. The sample includes 60,000 to 85,000 clones, with about 86% observed a single time. The ten top clones hold 21% of the sample.

At diagnosis, tumor, uninvolved tumor-adjacent lung and peripheral blood were collected and then preserved as a mix of FFPE and fresh-frozen material. For TCR repertoire profiling, the blood samples were analyzed as peripheral blood mononuclear cells. Counted from cysteine to phenylalanine, this CDR3 has 11 amino acids. Only the CDR3 portion is preserved as DNA: 33 bases, with reading frame beginning at the first base. The trim is 6 bases for V and 3 bases for J, with a gap of 8 bases between the germline ends. CDR1 and CDR2 (DFQATT, SNEGSKA) derive from the germline V gene (reference sequence). Overall study results and their limits: Because multi-region sequencing of the tumors was not done, intratumor heterogeneity could not be ruled out. The highest T cell clonality was observed in uninvolved tumor-adjacent lung, where clonality exceeded that of tumor, suggesting that antigenic responses were more focused in uninvolved tumor-adjacent lung. Of the top 100 tumor clones, a median of around 57 were detected in paired uninvolved adjacent lung; 28 were also among that lung's top 100. Higher T cell density in blood was associated with longer overall survival, whereas higher clonality in adjacent lung was associated with shorter survival. Because of the exploratory design, TCR variables were selected using unadjusted p-values without false-discovery rate correction.

The chain employs TRBV20-1 and TRBJ1-1; a confident D gene designation cannot be given. The source material was peripheral blood, sampled before any cancer treatment. This clonotype was sampled from a male donor at least 60 years old with stage III squamous cell lung carcinoma. The CDR3 protein sequence reads: CSASVYTEAFF. Read as DNA, the sequence is TGCAGTGCCTCCGTATACACTGAAGCTTTCTTT.